This T cell receptor beta chain was sequenced for a study of T-cell memory formation after mild COVID-19. Across the whole study: Clusters of TCRs were largely donor specific.

Study results and limitations: The authors left the SARS-CoV-2 specificity of second-wave clones peaking on day 37 unconfirmed.

Concerning this clonotype itself: Its antigen remains unknown. A much larger clone differs by one base, so this may be a read error.

TCRdb passed the 5' RACE reads through MiXCR, listing each CDR3 protein once. Of around 410,000 distinct CDR3 sequences detected, more than 20% appear once; the ten largest clones hold roughly 13%. The sample comprised PBMCs or a T cell subset sorted from them (not recorded which). The source of this sequence is an adult woman who had mild COVID-19 (a few samples of this study predate the infection). Cell type and time point are not known.

The CDR3 DNA reads as TGCGCCAGCAGGAGCGGGGGGCCCTACAATGAGCAGTTCTTC. This translates into CASRSGGPYNEQFF. The rearrangement uses TRBV10-2 and TRBJ2-1; 9 bases match TRBD2. V was pared by 6 bases and J by 2 bases, with 2 bases of the junction left unmatched. CDR3 length: 14 residues. The germline CDR1 and CDR2 sequences are WSHSY and SAAADI.